This TCR beta chain was profiled in a study of Tregs in tolerant kidney transplant recipients. The study's findings and limits: Tregs expanded with activated donor B cells seemed most donor-specific.

About this clone: The antigen is not known.

The CDR3 extends over 16 amino acids. Looked up from germline, CDR1 is MGHDK and CDR2 is SYGVNS. V dropped 4 bases and J dropped 3; count of bases not matched to a gene: 7. Method: immunoSEQ multiplex PCR; TCRdb's copy keeps in-frame clones and lacks some. Of 240,000 or so clones detected, roughly 84% appear once; the ten largest clones hold 0.55% to 0.65%. The receptor comes from a human donor in good health. This chain links TRBV25-1 with TRBJ2-2, with TRBD1 identical over 8 bases. Sequenced material: CD4+ T cells from blood. CDR3 nucleotides: TGTGCCAGCAGTGCCACCGGGACAGGCGACACCGGGGAGCTGTTTTTT. The encoded protein is CASSATGTGDTGELFF. The full variable domain, in which reference TRBV25-1 and TRBJ2-2 provide the parts outside the CDR3, is EADIYQTPRYLVIGTGKKITLECSQTMGHDKMYWYQQDPGMELHLIHYSYGVNSTEKGDLSSESTVSRIRTEHFPLTLESARPSHTSQYLCASSATGTGDTGELFFGEGSRLTVL.